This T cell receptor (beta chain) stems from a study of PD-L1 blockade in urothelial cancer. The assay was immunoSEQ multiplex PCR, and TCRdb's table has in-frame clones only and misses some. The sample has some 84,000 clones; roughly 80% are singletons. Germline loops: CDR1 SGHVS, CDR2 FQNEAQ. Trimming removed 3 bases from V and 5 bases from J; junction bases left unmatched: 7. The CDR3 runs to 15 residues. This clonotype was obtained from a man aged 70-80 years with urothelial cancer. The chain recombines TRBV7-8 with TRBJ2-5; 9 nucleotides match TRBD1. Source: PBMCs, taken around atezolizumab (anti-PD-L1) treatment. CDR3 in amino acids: CASSLGTGRVETQYF. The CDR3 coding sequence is TGTGCCAGCAGCTTGGGGACAGGGCGCGTCGAGACCCAGTACTTC.